In its sample, the clone carrying this TCR beta chain was seen once. Trimming removed 3 bases from V and 3 bases from J; junction bases left unmatched: 5. The CDR3 is 15 residues long. RNA transcripts provided the template for amplifying TCR beta CDR3 regions. First-round RT-PCR used HTBI primers; second-round multiplex PCR followed. Via MiXCR, TCRdb re-called the multiplex PCR reads, giving one row per CDR3 protein. The sample holds 600,000 to 950,000 distinct CDR3 sequences, 35% to 50% seen once. This specimen belongs to a study of Graves' ophthalmopathy and Graves' hyperthyroidism. Patients with other autoimmune diseases, uncontrolled infections, pregnancy or lactation were excluded. Clinical symptoms, serum thyroxine, TRAb, thyroid ultrasound and orbital computed tomography formed the basis of diagnosis. Out of around 10 ml of fresh peripheral blood, PBMCs were obtained.

The rearrangement uses TRBV12-3 or TRBV12-4 and TRBJ2-7; 10 nucleotides line up with TRBD2. The clonotype originates from an adult man with Graves' ophthalmopathy. Input material: peripheral blood. The CDR3 region is CASSFGLAVFYEQYF. For the CDR3, the DNA is TGTGCCAGCAGTTTCGGACTAGCGGTTTTCTACGAGCAGTACTTC.